This T cell receptor beta chain is from a study of blood T cells in healthy people across ages. Notes on the study in general: The study found more naive CD4+ cells and higher diversity in long-lived than aged donors.

Per germline, CDR1 SEHNR and CDR2 FQNEAQ (reference sequence). The CDR3 covers 12 residues. The V gene lost 11 bases and the J gene lost 1 base, with 9 bases spanning the gap. With a J-beta primer mix and a sample-barcoded 5' primer, a second PCR ran roughly 7 to 11 cycles. TCRdb processed the 5' RACE reads anew with MiXCR; each CDR3 protein has one entry. The repertoire has around 900,000 distinct CDR3 sequences, just over 50% of them found once; the top ten carry about 20%. With regard to this clonotype: Its specificity is not known.

The sample was blood. The V gene is TRBV7-9, the J gene TRBJ1-5; the D gene is possibly TRBD1 (5 bases). The receptor was derived from a woman aged 55 to 70 in good health. This chain's CDR3 is CAVGDSNQPQHF. The CDR3 DNA reads as TGTGCCGTGGGGGACAGCAATCAGCCCCAGCATTTT. The full variable domain, completed using reference TRBV7-9 and TRBJ1-5, is DTGVSQNPRHKITKRGQNVTFRCDPISEHNRLYWYRQTLGQGPEFLTYFQNEAQLEKSRLLSDRFSAERPKGSFSTLEIQRTEQGDSAMYLCAVGDSNQPQHFGDGTRLSIL.